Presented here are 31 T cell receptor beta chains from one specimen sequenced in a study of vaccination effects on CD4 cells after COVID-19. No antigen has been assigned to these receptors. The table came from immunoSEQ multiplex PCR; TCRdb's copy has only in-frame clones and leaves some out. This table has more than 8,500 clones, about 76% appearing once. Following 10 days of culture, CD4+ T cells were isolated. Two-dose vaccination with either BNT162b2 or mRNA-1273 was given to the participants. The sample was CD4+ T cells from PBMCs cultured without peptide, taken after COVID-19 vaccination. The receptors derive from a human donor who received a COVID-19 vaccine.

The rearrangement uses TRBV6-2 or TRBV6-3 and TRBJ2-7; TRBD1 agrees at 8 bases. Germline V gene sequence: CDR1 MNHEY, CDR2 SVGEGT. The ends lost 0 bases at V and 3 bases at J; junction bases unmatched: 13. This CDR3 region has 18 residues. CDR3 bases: TGTGCCAGCAGTTACTCGCACACAGGGGGAGCGTTTGGCTACGAGCAGTACTTC. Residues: CASSYSHTGGAFGYEQYF.

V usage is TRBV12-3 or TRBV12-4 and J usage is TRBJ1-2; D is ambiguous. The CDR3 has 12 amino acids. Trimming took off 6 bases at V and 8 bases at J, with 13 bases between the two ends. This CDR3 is CASSNSGRGYTF. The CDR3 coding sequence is TGTGCCAGCAGCAACAGTGGTCGAGGCTACACCTTC.

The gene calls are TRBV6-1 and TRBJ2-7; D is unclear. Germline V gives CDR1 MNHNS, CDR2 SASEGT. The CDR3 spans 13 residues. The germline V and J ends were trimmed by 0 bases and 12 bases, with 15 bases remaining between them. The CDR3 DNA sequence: TGTGCCAGCAGTGAAGCGGCCCGCCTGGGTCCGTACTTC. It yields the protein CASSEAARLGPYF.

CDR3 bases: TGCGCCAGCAGCTTGGGCAGGAGCACAGATACGCAGTATTTT. It specifies CASSLGRSTDTQYF. V is TRBV5-1 and J is TRBJ2-3; no clear D. The CDR3 spans 14 residues. Trimming stripped 0 bases from V and 0 bases from J, with 5 bases between. Germline CDR1 SGHRS, CDR2 YFSETQ.

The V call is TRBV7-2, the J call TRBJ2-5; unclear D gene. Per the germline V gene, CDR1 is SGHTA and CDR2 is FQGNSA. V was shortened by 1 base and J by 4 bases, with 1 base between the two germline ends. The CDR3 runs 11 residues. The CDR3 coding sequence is TGTGCCAGCAGCTTAGTAGAGACCCAGTACTTC. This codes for CASSLVETQYF.

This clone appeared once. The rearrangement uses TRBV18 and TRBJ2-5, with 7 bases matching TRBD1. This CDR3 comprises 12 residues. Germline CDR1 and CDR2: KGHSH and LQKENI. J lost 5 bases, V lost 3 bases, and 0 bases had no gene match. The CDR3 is CASSPDRETQYF. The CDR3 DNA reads TGTGCCAGCTCACCGGACAGGGAGACCCAGTACTTC.

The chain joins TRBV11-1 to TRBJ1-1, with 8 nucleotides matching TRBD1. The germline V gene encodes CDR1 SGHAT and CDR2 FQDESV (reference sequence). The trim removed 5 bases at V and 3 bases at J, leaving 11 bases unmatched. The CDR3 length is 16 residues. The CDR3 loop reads CASSTQGAARHTEAFF. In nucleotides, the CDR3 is TGTGCCAGCAGCACCCAGGGGGCGGCGAGACACACTGAAGCTTTCTTT. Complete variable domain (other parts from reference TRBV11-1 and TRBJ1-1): EAEVAQSPRYKITEKSQAVAFWCDPISGHATLYWYRQILGQGPELLVQFQDESVVDDSQLPKDRFSAERLKGVDSTLKIQPAELGDSAMYLCASSTQGAARHTEAFFGQGTRLTVV.

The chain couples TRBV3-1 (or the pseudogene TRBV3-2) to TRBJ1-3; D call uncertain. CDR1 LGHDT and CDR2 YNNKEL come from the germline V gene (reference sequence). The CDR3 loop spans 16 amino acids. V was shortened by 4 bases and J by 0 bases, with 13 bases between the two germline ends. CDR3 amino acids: CASSPVGLDSGNTIYF. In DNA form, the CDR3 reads TGTGCCAGCAGCCCGGTCGGACTCGACTCTGGAAACACCATATATTTT.

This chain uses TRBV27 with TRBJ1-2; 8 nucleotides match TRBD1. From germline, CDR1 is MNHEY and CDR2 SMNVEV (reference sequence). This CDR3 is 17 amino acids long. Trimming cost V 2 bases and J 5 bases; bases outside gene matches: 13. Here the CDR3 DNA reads TGTGCCAGCAGTTTACGAGGGGACAGGAGAAACCCTTATGGCTACACCTTC. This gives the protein CASSLRGDRRNPYGYTF.

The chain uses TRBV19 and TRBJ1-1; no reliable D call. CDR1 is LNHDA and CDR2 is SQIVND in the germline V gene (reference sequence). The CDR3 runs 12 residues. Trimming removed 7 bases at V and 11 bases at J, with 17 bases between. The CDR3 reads CASKRSAGRAFF. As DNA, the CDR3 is TGTGCCAGTAAACGGTCCGCAGGTCGGGCTTTCTTT.

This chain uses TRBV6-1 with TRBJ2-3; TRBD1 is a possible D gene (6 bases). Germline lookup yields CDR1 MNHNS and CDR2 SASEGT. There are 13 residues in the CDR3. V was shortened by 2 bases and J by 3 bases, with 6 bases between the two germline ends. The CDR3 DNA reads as TGTGCCAGCAGTGAACAGGGGACAGATACGCAGTATTTT. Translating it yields CASSEQGTDTQYF.

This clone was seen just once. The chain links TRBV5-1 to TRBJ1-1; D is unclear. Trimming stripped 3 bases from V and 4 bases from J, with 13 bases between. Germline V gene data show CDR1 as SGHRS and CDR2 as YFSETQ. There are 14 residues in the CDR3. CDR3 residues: CASSSGDGSTEAFF. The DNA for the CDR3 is TGCGCCAGCAGCTCGGGAGATGGGAGCACTGAAGCTTTCTTT.

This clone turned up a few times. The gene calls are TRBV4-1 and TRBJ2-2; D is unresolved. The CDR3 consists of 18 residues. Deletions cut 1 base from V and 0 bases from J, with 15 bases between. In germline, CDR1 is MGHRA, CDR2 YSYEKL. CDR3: CASSQVPPGRPNTGELFF. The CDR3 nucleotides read TGCGCCAGCAGCCAAGTTCCCCCCGGACGGCCGAACACCGGGGAGCTGTTTTTT.

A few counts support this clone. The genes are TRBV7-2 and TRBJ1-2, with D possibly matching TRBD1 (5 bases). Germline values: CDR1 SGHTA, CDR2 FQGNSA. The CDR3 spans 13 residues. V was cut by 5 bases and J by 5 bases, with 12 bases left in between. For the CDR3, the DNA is TGTGCCAGCAGCCCAAACCGGGGGTATGGCTACACCTTC. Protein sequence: CASSPNRGYGYTF.

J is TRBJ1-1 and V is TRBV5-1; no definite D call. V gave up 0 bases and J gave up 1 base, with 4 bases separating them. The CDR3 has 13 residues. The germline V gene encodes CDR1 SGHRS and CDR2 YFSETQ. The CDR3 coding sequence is TGCGCCAGCAGCTTGGCCTGGAACACTGAAGCTTTCTTT. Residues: CASSLAWNTEAFF.

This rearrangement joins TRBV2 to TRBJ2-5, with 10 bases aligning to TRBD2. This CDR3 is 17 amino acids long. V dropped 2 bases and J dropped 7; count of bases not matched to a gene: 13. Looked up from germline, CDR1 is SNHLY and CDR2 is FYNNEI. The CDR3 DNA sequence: TGTGCCAGCAGTGAAAGCTGGCTAGCGGGAGCGCGGGGGACCCAGTACTTC. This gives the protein CASSESWLAGARGTQYF.

DNA for the CDR3: TGTGCCTCCGGGACTAGCGGGAGGGCGCGGTACAATGAGCAGTTCTTC. This encodes CASGTSGRARYNEQFF. The chain links TRBV30 to TRBJ2-1; 16 bases agree with TRBD2. V shed 7 bases, J shed 4 bases, and the junction held 7 bases outside the gene matches. This CDR3 spans 16 amino acids. CDR1 is GTSNPN, CDR2 SVGIG, per germline (reference sequence).

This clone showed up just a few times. As DNA, the CDR3 is TGTGCCAACTCCAGGGGGGGGACTCAGCCCCAGCATTTT. Translated: CANSRGGTQPQHF. The chain couples TRBV28 to TRBJ1-5; 7 bases are shared with TRBD1. Germline CDR1 MDHEN, CDR2 SYDVKM. CDR3 length: 13 amino acids. V lost 10 bases and J lost 6; bases outside the gene matches: 9.

DNA for the CDR3: TGCAGCGTTTCGGACACCAGTGTAGATACGCAGTATTTT. Translated, it gives CSVSDTSVDTQYF. The chain uses TRBV29-1 and TRBJ2-3, with D perhaps TRBD1 (5 bases). This CDR3 has 13 residues. Trimming pared 5 bases from V and 5 bases from J, leaving 14 bases between. Germline-derived CDR1 and CDR2 are SQVTM and ANQGSEA.

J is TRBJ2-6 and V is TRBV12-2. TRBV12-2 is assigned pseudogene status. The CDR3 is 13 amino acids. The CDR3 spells CASRLAGANVLTF. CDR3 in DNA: TGTGCAAGTCGCTTAGCAGGGGCCAACGTCCTGACTTTC.

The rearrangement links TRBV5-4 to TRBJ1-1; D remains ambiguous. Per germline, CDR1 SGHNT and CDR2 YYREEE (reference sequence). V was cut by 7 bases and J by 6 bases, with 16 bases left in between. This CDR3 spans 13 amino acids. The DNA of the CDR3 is TGTGCCAGCCGGATAGGTGGGCGGGCTGAAGCTTTCTTT. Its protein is CASRIGGRAEAFF.

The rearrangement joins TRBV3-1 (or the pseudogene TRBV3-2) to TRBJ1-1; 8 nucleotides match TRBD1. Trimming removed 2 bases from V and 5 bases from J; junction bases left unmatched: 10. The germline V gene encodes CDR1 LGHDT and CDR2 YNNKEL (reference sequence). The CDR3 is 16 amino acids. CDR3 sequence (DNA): TGTGCCAGCAGCCAAAGAGGACAGGGACTCGGAACTGAAGCTTTCTTT. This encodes CASSQRGQGLGTEAFF.

In DNA, the CDR3 is TGCAGCGTGGCAAAGGGTGGAGAGCAGTACTTC. It yields the protein CSVAKGGEQYF. The genes are TRBV29-1 and TRBJ2-7; D gene unclear. Trimming removed 6 bases at V and 7 bases at J, with 13 bases between. CDR3 length: 11 residues. Germline CDR1 and CDR2: SQVTM and ANQGSEA.

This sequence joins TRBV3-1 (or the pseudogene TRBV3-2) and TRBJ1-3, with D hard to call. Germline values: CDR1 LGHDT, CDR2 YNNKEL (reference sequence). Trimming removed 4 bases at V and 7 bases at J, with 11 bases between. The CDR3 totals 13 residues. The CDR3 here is CASSPRGGNTIYF. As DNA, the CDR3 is TGTGCCAGCAGCCCTCGTGGAGGGAACACCATATATTTT.

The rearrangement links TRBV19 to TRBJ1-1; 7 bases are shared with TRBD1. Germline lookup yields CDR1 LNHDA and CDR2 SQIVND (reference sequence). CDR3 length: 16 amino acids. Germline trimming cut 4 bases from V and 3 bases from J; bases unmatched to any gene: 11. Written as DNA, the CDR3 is TGTGCCAGTAGTAGGAATGCAGGGGGTCGGGACACTGAAGCTTTCTTT. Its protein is CASSRNAGGRDTEAFF.

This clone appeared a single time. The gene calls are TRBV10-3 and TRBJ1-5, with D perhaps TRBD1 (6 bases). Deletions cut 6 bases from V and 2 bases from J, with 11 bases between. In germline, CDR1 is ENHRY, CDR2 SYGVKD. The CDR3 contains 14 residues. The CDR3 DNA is TGTGCCATCAGCAGGGGCGAGGGCAATCAGCCCCAGCATTTT. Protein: CAISRGEGNQPQHF.

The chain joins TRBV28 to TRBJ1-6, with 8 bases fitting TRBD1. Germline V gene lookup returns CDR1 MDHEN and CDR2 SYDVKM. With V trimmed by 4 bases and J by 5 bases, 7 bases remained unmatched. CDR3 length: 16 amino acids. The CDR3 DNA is TGTGCCAGCAGTTCCCCAGGGGGCTCGGATAATTCACCCCTCCACTTT. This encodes CASSSPGGSDNSPLHF. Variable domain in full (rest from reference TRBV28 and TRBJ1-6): DVKVTQSSRYLVKRTGEKVFLECVQDMDHENMFWYRQDPGLGLRLIYFSYDVKMKEKGDIPEGYSVSREKKERFSLILESASTNQTSMYLCASSSPGGSDNSPLHFGNGTRLTVT.

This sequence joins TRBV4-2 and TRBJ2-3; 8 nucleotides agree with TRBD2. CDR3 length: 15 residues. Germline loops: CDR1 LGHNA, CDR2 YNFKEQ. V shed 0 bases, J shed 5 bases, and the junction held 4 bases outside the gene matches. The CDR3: CASSQDLREEDTQYF. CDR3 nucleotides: TGTGCCAGCAGCCAAGATTTGCGGGAGGAAGATACGCAGTATTTT.

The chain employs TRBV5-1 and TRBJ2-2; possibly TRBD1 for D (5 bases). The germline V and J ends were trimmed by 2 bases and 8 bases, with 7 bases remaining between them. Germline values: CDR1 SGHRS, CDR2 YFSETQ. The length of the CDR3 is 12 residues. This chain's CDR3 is CASSLRQGELFF. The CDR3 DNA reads TGCGCCAGCAGCTTAAGACAGGGGGAGCTGTTTTTT.

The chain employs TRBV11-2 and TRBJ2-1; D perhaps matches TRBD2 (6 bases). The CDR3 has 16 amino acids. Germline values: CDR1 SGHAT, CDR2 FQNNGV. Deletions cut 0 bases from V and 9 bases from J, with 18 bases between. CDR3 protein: CASSLDTGENLSEQFF. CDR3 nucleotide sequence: TGTGCCAGCAGCTTAGATACGGGAGAGAATTTATCTGAGCAGTTCTTC. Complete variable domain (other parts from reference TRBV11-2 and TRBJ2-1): EAGVAQSPRYKIIEKRQSVAFWCNPISGHATLYWYQQILGQGPKLLIQFQNNGVVDDSQLPKDRFSAERLKGVDSTLKIQPAKLEDSAVYLCASSLDTGENLSEQFFGPGTRLTVL.

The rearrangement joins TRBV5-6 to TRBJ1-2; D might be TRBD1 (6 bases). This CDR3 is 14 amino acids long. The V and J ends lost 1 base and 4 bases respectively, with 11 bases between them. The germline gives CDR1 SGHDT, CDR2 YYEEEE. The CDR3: CASSLMETGYGYTF. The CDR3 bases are TGTGCCAGCAGCTTGATGGAGACAGGCTATGGCTACACCTTC.